Presented here are 25 T cell receptor beta chains from one specimen sequenced in a study of T cell repertoires in cytomegalovirus infection. TCRdb reanalysed the reads using MiXCR and keeps one entry per CDR3 protein. Of 200,000 to 300,000 distinct CDR3 sequences listed, roughly 9% were seen once; the top ten hold about 15%. Sample: PBMCs. The receptor set was obtained from a human donor in good health (CMV status not recorded). Some clones in this sample may be carry-over from other donors' samples.

This chain uses TRBV29-1 with TRBJ2-1; D remains unclear. Germline assignment: CDR1 SQVTM and CDR2 ANQGSEA. V was shortened by 7 bases and J by 5 bases, with 12 bases between the two germline ends. The CDR3 spans 12 residues. CDR3 coding DNA: TGCAGCGGTGCCCTGACTGACAATGAGCAGTTCTTC. It specifies CSGALTDNEQFF.

The sample holds many counts of this clonotype. V usage is TRBV7-2 and J usage is TRBJ2-5; D ambiguous. The ends were cut back, 3 bases at V and 4 bases at J, with 12 bases in the middle. The CDR3 extends over 14 amino acids. In germline, CDR1 is SGHTA, CDR2 FQGNSA. This CDR3 reads CASSFRRAGETQYF. The CDR3 region has the DNA TGTGCCAGCAGCTTTAGAAGGGCAGGAGAGACCCAGTACTTC. Full variable domain (remainder filled in from reference TRBV7-2 and TRBJ2-5): GAGVSQSPSNKVTEKGKDVELRCDPISGHTALYWYRQSLGQGLEFLIYFQGNSAPDKSGLPSDRFSAERTGGSVSTLTIQRTQQEDSAVYLCASSFRRAGETQYFGPGTRLLVL.

This clonotype was observed at least ten times. The chain links TRBV7-2 to TRBJ1-2; 7 bases match TRBD1. This CDR3 has 13 amino acids. Per the germline V gene, CDR1 is SGHTA and CDR2 is FQGNSA. V dropped 6 bases and J dropped 8; count of bases not matched to a gene: 9. The CDR3 loop reads CASSLARGQGYTF. CDR3 DNA sequence: TGTGCCAGCAGTCTAGCGAGGGGGCAAGGCTACACCTTC. The full variable domain, completed using reference TRBV7-2 and TRBJ1-2, is GAGVSQSPSNKVTEKGKDVELRCDPISGHTALYWYRQSLGQGLEFLIYFQGNSAPDKSGLPSDRFSAERTGGSVSTLTIQRTQQEDSAVYLCASSLARGQGYTFGSGTRLTVV.

The sample holds many counts of this clonotype. V gene TRBV28 combines with J gene TRBJ1-2; D unclear. Trimming cost V 4 bases and J 0 bases, with 9 bases left between them. The CDR3 has 14 residues. Germline CDR1 is MDHEN and CDR2 is SYDVKM. DNA for the CDR3: TGTGCCAGCAGTTATGTTTCAGCTAACTATGGCTACACCTTC. Translated, it gives CASSYVSANYGYTF.

The chain joins TRBV5-4 to TRBJ2-7; D is uncertain. The germline V and J ends were trimmed by 3 bases and 5 bases, with 9 bases remaining between them. Germline V CDR1 and CDR2: SGHNT, YYREEE (reference sequence). The CDR3 consists of 12 residues. The CDR3 DNA follows: TGTGCCAGCAGCTCCGCTTTACACGAGCAGTACTTC. It encodes CASSSALHEQYF. Supplemented by reference TRBV5-4 and TRBJ2-7, the full variable domain reads ETGVTQSPTHLIKTRGQQVTLRCSSQSGHNTVSWYQQALGQGPQFIFQYYREEENGRGNFPPRFSGLQFPNYSSELNVNALELDDSALYLCASSSALHEQYFGPGTRLTVT.

This clonotype was counted many times. The gene calls are TRBV7-2 and TRBJ1-2; D possibly corresponds to TRBD1 (5 bases). CDR3 length: 16 amino acids. Germline loops: CDR1 SGHTA, CDR2 FQGNSA. Trimming took 5 bases from V and 4 from J, leaving 20 bases between them. CDR3 loop: CASSHQGSTVIYGYTF. CDR3 bases: TGTGCCAGCAGCCATCAAGGTTCGACAGTGATCTATGGCTACACCTTC.

This clonotype showed up many times. The V and J genes are TRBV12-3 or TRBV12-4 and TRBJ2-1; D gene uncertain. V lost 2 bases to trimming and J lost 15 bases, with 14 bases between them. The CDR3 is made up of 12 amino acids. CDR3 loop: CASSLTQQFRFF. The CDR3 nucleotides read TGTGCCAGCAGTTTAACTCAGCAGTTTCGGTTCTTC.

The CDR3 DNA is TGTGCCAGCAGCCCGGGGCCGGGGGATAACGAGCAGTACTTC. It encodes CASSPGPGDNEQYF. This chain joins TRBV7-2 and TRBJ2-7; tentatively, D is TRBD2 (6 bases). In germline, CDR1 is SGHTA, CDR2 FQGNSA. CDR3 length equals 14 residues. Trimming cost V 5 bases and J 5 bases, with 16 bases left between them.

V and J are TRBV11-2 and TRBJ2-5, with 8 bases fitting TRBD1. The J segment lost 5 bases and the V segment lost 2 bases, leaving 7 bases of the junction unmatched. Germline V CDR1 and CDR2: SGHAT, FQNNGV. The CDR3 is 15 amino acids. The CDR3 loop reads CASSLTGGSQETQYF. The CDR3 region has the DNA TGTGCCAGCAGCTTAACAGGGGGTTCTCAGGAGACCCAGTACTTC.

This chain joins TRBV29-1 and TRBJ2-7; D ambiguous. Germline loops: CDR1 SQVTM, CDR2 ANQGSEA. This CDR3 has 10 amino acids. Trimming removed 6 bases at V and 3 bases at J, with 6 bases between. CDR3 protein: CSVKNYEQYF. The DNA of the CDR3 is TGCAGCGTCAAGAACTACGAGCAGTACTTC.

This clonotype was seen more than once but under ten times. The chain couples TRBV6-2 or TRBV6-3 to TRBJ1-1; maybe TRBD1 (5 bases). Germline loops: CDR1 MNHEY, CDR2 SVGEGT. Trimming removed 6 bases at V and 4 bases at J, with 9 bases between. The CDR3 runs 12 residues. The chain's CDR3 is CASRSGLTEAFF. In DNA form, the CDR3 reads TGTGCCAGCAGATCGGGACTCACTGAAGCTTTCTTT.

This clonotype was recorded at least ten times. This chain joins TRBV11-2 and TRBJ2-1; 11 positions match TRBD2. Germline assignment: CDR1 SGHAT and CDR2 FQNNGV. V shed 5 bases and J 0 bases; nucleotides not matched to a gene: 9. CDR3 size: 18 residues. The CDR3 region has the DNA TGTGCCAGCAGCCTAGGACTAGCGGGCCGCTCCTCCTACAATGAGCAGTTCTTC. Its translation is CASSLGLAGRSSYNEQFF.

This clonotype was found many times. The chain carries TRBV14 and TRBJ1-1, with 8 bases identical to TRBD1. J was trimmed by 4 bases and V by 4 bases; bases with no gene match: 8. In germline, CDR1 is SGHDN, CDR2 FVKESK. The CDR3 totals 15 residues. CDR3 in amino acids: CASSLIWTGSTEAFF. The DNA of the CDR3 is TGTGCCAGCAGCCTCATTTGGACAGGGAGCACTGAAGCTTTCTTT.

The J gene is TRBJ2-5, the V gene TRBV5-1; no clear D gene. CDR1 is SGHRS and CDR2 is YFSETQ in the germline V gene. V was clipped by 5 bases and J by 3 bases, with 14 bases between them. CDR3 length: 14 amino acids. CDR3 DNA sequence: TGCGCCAGCAGACTCGCGGTAACTAAAGAGACCCAGTACTTC. This sequence encodes CASRLAVTKETQYF.

This clonotype was recorded at least ten times. The J gene is TRBJ1-1, the V gene TRBV7-2; unclear D gene. The CDR3 runs 13 residues. V was trimmed by 5 bases and J by 10 bases, leaving 17 bases between them. CDR1 is SGHTA and CDR2 is FQGNSA in the germline V gene. CDR3: CASSESQVGGAFF. In DNA form, the CDR3 reads TGTGCCAGCAGCGAAAGCCAGGTCGGTGGAGCTTTCTTT.

This clonotype occurred many times. This chain joins TRBV2 and TRBJ1-4; D may be TRBD1 (6 bases). The V gene's germline CDR1 is SNHLY and CDR2 FYNNEI. The CDR3 runs to 13 residues. The germline V and J ends were trimmed by 6 bases and 8 bases, with 13 bases remaining between them. The CDR3 bases are TGTGCCAGCAGGGGGGGGGGCGGCGAAAAACTGTTTTTT. Translating it yields CASRGGGGEKLFF.

V and J are TRBV20-1 and TRBJ2-5, with 7 bases aligning to TRBD2. The germline V gene has CDR1 DFQATT and CDR2 SNEGSKA (reference sequence). V shed 0 bases, J shed 6 bases, and the junction held 7 bases outside the gene matches. The CDR3 is 14 amino acids. CDR3 sequence: CSARDSLGGKTQYF. The CDR3 nucleotides read TGCAGTGCTAGAGATTCGCTCGGGGGGAAGACCCAGTACTTC.

A few counts support this clonotype. V is TRBV18 and J is TRBJ1-2; 7 bases fit TRBD1. Germline CDR1 KGHSH, CDR2 LQKENI. The CDR3 contains 14 residues. V dropped 2 bases and J dropped 13; count of bases not matched to a gene: 13. The CDR3 nucleotides read TGTGCCAGCTCACCAGCCCCGAAACTGACAGGGCCCACCTTC. Translating it yields CASSPAPKLTGPTF.

This clonotype was found a few times. The V gene is TRBV6-1, the J gene TRBJ2-2; D may correspond to TRBD1 or TRBD2 (5 bases each). The V gene's germline CDR1 is MNHNS and CDR2 SASEGT. This CDR3 spans 14 amino acids. V lost 6 bases to trimming and J lost 6 bases, with 14 bases between them. This chain's CDR3 is CASREGLVSGELFF. CDR3 DNA: TGTGCCAGCAGAGAGGGGCTTGTTTCCGGGGAGCTGTTTTTT.

This clonotype has only a few counts. V usage is TRBV30 and J usage is TRBJ1-5; no clear D. Looked up from germline, CDR1 is GTSNPN and CDR2 is SVGIG (reference sequence). Trimming cost V 7 bases and J 0 bases, with 10 bases left between them. The CDR3 is made up of 13 amino acids. This CDR3 reads CAYARDSNQPQHF. CDR3 nucleotide sequence: TGTGCCTACGCGAGAGATAGCAATCAGCCCCAGCATTTT. Drawing the rest from reference TRBV30 and TRBJ1-5, the complete variable domain is SQTIHQWPATLVQPVGSPLSLECTVEGTSNPNLYWYRQAAGRGLQLLFYSVGIGQISSEVPQNLSASRPQDRQFILSSKKLLLSDSGFYLCAYARDSNQPQHFGDGTRLSIL.

This clonotype has at least ten counts. The chain combines TRBV28 with TRBJ1-5, with TRBD1 matching 9 bases. This CDR3 region has 14 residues. Germline V gene data show CDR1 as MDHEN and CDR2 as SYDVKM. V dropped 7 bases and J dropped 6; count of bases not matched to a gene: 7. The CDR3 spells CASTTGGLRQPQHF. CDR3 DNA: TGTGCCAGCACGACAGGGGGATTACGTCAGCCCCAGCATTTT. Full variable domain (remainder filled in from reference TRBV28 and TRBJ1-5): DVKVTQSSRYLVKRTGEKVFLECVQDMDHENMFWYRQDPGLGLRLIYFSYDVKMKEKGDIPEGYSVSREKKERFSLILESASTNQTSMYLCASTTGGLRQPQHFGDGTRLSIL.

This clonotype was counted at least ten times. The gene calls are TRBV7-2 and TRBJ2-7, with 9 bases matching TRBD2. This CDR3 comprises 18 residues. Germline CDR1 and CDR2: SGHTA and FQGNSA. V shed 5 bases, J shed 3 bases, and the junction held 17 bases outside the gene matches. The CDR3 spells CASSPGIGGSGGNYEQYF. CDR3 DNA sequence: TGTGCCAGCAGCCCAGGGATAGGGGGCAGCGGGGGGAACTACGAGCAGTACTTC.

Many counts were recorded for this clonotype. This chain connects TRBV7-2 to TRBJ2-3; the match to TRBD2 covers 10 bases. The V gene's germline CDR1 is SGHTA and CDR2 FQGNSA. V shed 5 bases and J 8 bases; nucleotides not matched to a gene: 7. CDR3 length equals 14 residues. The CDR3 bases are TGTGCCAGCAGCCCGGCCTTAGCGGGGGGTACGCAGTATTTT. It codes for CASSPALAGGTQYF.

This clonotype was detected many times. The gene calls are TRBV7-2 and TRBJ2-3, with 7 bases aligning to TRBD2. V was pared by 6 bases and J by 7 bases, with 4 bases of the junction left unmatched. CDR3 size: 12 residues. The germline V gene has CDR1 SGHTA and CDR2 FQGNSA. The CDR3 nucleotides are TGTGCCAGCAGTTCGGGGGGAAATACGCAGTATTTT. Protein sequence: CASSSGGNTQYF.

The CDR3 region is CASSRDRVVETQYF. CDR3 in DNA: TGTGCCAGCAGTCGGGACAGGGTTGTAGAGACCCAGTACTTC. This chain connects TRBV28 to TRBJ2-5; 9 bases are shared with TRBD1. CDR1 and CDR2 from the germline V gene are MDHEN and SYDVKM. The V gene end was trimmed by 5 bases and the J gene end by 4 bases; junction bases not matched to a gene: 5. There are 14 residues in the CDR3.